This TCR beta chain appears in the sequencing data of a study of shared clonotypes between healthy human individuals. Every immunoSEQ plate was one replicate of a subset's evenly spread DNA. Sequencing was performed with immunoSEQ multiplex PCR; in TCRdb, only in-frame clones are kept and a portion is missing. The sample holds about 730,000 clones, roughly 72% seen once. Donors, without exception, were Caucasian adults residing in Nashville, Tennessee. CD4+ cells yielded CD45RA+ naive and CD45RA-negative memory subsets. Germline V gene sequence: CDR1 SGHNT, CDR2 YYREEE (reference sequence). V was pared by 0 bases and J by 6 bases, with 12 bases between. This CDR3 is built from 14 residues.

The V and J genes are TRBV5-4 and TRBJ1-1; possibly TRBD1 for D (5 bases). The sequence was collected from a woman between 25 and 40 years old in good health. Material for sequencing was memory CD4+ T cells sorted from blood. The sample's subset: CD45RA-negative fraction. The CDR3 DNA reads TGTGCCAGCAGCTTGGCAGGCGGGGCGGCTGAAGCTTTCTTT. Amino acid sequence: CASSLAGGAAEAFF.